The 13 T cell receptor beta chains given below trace back to one sample, sequenced in a study of monozygotic twins with cystic fibrosis. Method: immunoSEQ multiplex PCR; TCRdb's copy keeps in-frame clones and lacks some. The sample holds about 36,000 clones; 75% to 90% are singletons and the top ten take roughly 1.5%. Material for sequencing was blood. All receptors derive from a girl aged 2 to 9 with cystic fibrosis.

This chain uses TRBV15 with TRBJ2-7, with 8 bases lining up with TRBD1. This CDR3 is built from 14 residues. V shed 3 bases and J 3 bases; nucleotides not matched to a gene: 4. The germline V gene has CDR1 LNHNV and CDR2 YYDKDF (reference sequence). The CDR3 coding sequence is TGTGCCACCAGCAGGGACAGGGCCGGCTACGAGCAGTACTTC. Protein sequence: CATSRDRAGYEQYF.

In DNA form, the CDR3 reads TGTGCCAGCAGCACAACGGACAGGGACTATGGCTACACCTTC. Its protein product is CASSTTDRDYGYTF. This rearrangement joins TRBV7-8 to TRBJ1-2; TRBD1 agrees at 8 bases. The germline CDR1 and CDR2 sequences are SGHVS and FQNEAQ. The ends lost 5 bases at V and 3 bases at J; junction bases unmatched: 5. The CDR3 covers 14 residues.

The chain combines TRBV25-1 with TRBJ1-2; D possibly corresponds to TRBD1 (5 bases). Trimming removed 8 bases from V and 2 bases from J, with 12 bases in between. From germline, CDR1 is MGHDK and CDR2 SYGVNS. This CDR3 comprises 13 residues. The DNA of the CDR3 is TGTGCCAGCGTAGCTTGGGGGAACTATGGCTACACCTTC. Amino acid sequence: CASVAWGNYGYTF.

J is TRBJ2-3 and V is TRBV5-1; D unclear. The V and J ends lost 0 bases and 0 bases respectively, with 8 bases between them. CDR3 length: 15 amino acids. Germline loops: CDR1 SGHRS, CDR2 YFSETQ. CDR3 in DNA: TGCGCCAGCAGCTTGGACAGCCTCAGCACAGATACGCAGTATTTT. Amino acids: CASSLDSLSTDTQYF.

The chain carries TRBV29-1 and TRBJ1-3, with D possibly matching TRBD1 (5 bases). Germline-derived CDR1 and CDR2 are SQVTM and ANQGSEA. The length of the CDR3 is 13 residues. The germline V and J ends were trimmed by 5 bases and 6 bases, with 14 bases remaining between them. The CDR3 loop reads CSVLDSWVNTIYF. The DNA for the CDR3 is TGCAGCGTTCTAGACAGTTGGGTAAACACCATATATTTT.

This clone was observed a single time. The genes are TRBV6-5 and TRBJ1-2; a weak D match, TRBD1 (5 bases). Trimming cost V 2 bases and J 0 bases, with 10 bases left between them. The CDR3 totals 15 residues. Per germline, CDR1 MNHEY and CDR2 SVGAGI. The CDR3 sequence is CASSYGGRPNYGYTF. The CDR3 DNA reads as TGTGCCAGCAGTTACGGGGGACGGCCTAACTATGGCTACACCTTC.

The chain uses TRBV5-5 and TRBJ1-6; 8 bases agree with TRBD1. Losses at the gene ends were 4 bases for V and 5 bases for J; bases not matched to a gene: 5. CDR1 and CDR2 (germline): SGHKS, YYEKEE (reference sequence). CDR3 size: 15 residues. Here the CDR3 reads CASSLVTGDNSPLHF. The CDR3 DNA follows: TGTGCCAGCAGCCTAGTGACAGGGGATAATTCACCCCTCCACTTT. The full variable domain, its missing parts supplied by reference TRBV5-5 and TRBJ1-6, is DAGVTQSPTHLIKTRGQQVTLRCSPISGHKSVSWYQQVLGQGPQFIFQYYEKEERGRGNFPDRFSARQFPNYSSELNVNALLLGDSALYLCASSLVTGDNSPLHFGNGTRLTVT.

This clone has only a few counts. The chain employs TRBV2 and TRBJ1-2, with D unclear. V lost 7 bases and J 7 bases, leaving 13 bases between the germline ends. The length of the CDR3 is 12 residues. Germline V gene sequence: CDR1 SNHLY, CDR2 FYNNEI. CDR3 nucleotides: TGTGCCAGCAAAGCCCCACCTCCTGGCTACACCTTC. This translates into CASKAPPPGYTF.

The chain recombines TRBV6-5 with TRBJ1-5, with a tentative D call TRBD1 (6 bases). The V gene lost 7 bases and the J gene lost 11 bases, with 18 bases spanning the gap. This CDR3 is 13 amino acids long. Germline CDR1 MNHEY, CDR2 SVGAGI. The CDR3 region is CASTGGLPRAQHF. In DNA form, the CDR3 reads TGTGCCAGCACGGGGGGGCTGCCTAGGGCCCAGCATTTT.

The gene calls are TRBV30 and TRBJ2-1; 8 bases fit TRBD1. Germline V gene data show CDR1 as GTSNPN and CDR2 as SVGIG (reference sequence). Trimming took 5 bases from V and 7 from J; bases not matched to a gene: 10. CDR3 size: 14 residues. The CDR3 nucleotides read TGTGCCTGGGGTGAGGGGACAGGACGAAATGAGCAGTTCTTC. Translating gives CAWGEGTGRNEQFF.

This chain uses TRBV19 with TRBJ2-7; 9 nucleotides line up with TRBD1. Germline loops: CDR1 LNHDA, CDR2 SQIVND (reference sequence). V lost 2 bases, J lost 9 bases, and 8 bases stayed unmatched. This CDR3 spans 14 amino acids. The CDR3 sequence is CASSITGTGNGQYF. Here the CDR3 DNA reads TGTGCCAGTAGTATAACCGGGACAGGGAACGGGCAGTACTTC.

The gene calls are TRBV10-3 and TRBJ1-5; TRBD1 is a possible D gene (5 bases). This CDR3 contains 15 residues. V gave up 2 bases and J gave up 7 bases, with 15 bases separating them. CDR1 and CDR2 (germline): ENHRY, SYGVKD. DNA for the CDR3: TGTGCCATCAGTGAGCCCAGGGCCGCCGGCCAGCCCCAGCATTTT. Translating it yields CAISEPRAAGQPQHF.

The chain couples TRBV27 to TRBJ2-6, with unresolved D. The CDR3 spans 14 residues. Germline V lookup: CDR1 MNHEY, CDR2 SMNVEV (reference sequence). The V gene lost 4 bases and the J gene lost 0 bases, with 4 bases spanning the gap. DNA of the CDR3: TGTGCCAGCAGTTATGCCTCTGGGGCCAACGTCCTGACTTTC. Encoded protein: CASSYASGANVLTF. Combining the CDR3 with reference TRBV27 and TRBJ2-6 gives the whole variable domain EAQVTQNPRYLITVTGKKLTVTCSQNMNHEYMSWYRQDPGLGLRQIYYSMNVEVTDKGDVPEGYKVSRKEKRNFPLILESPSPNQTSLYFCASSYASGANVLTFGAGSRLTVL.